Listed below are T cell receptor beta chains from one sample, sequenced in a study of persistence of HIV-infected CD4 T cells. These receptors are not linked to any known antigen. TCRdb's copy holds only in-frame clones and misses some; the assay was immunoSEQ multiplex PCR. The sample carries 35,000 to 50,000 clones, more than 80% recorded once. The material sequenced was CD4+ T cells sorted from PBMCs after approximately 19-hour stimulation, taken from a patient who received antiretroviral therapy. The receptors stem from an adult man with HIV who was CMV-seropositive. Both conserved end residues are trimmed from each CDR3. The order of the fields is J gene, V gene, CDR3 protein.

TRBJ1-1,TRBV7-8,ASSLAGRGVAEAF
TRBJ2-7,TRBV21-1,ASSKGRGLGYEQY
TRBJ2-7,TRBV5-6,ASSYRDREDEQY
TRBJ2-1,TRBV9,ASSVVRQSSYNEQF
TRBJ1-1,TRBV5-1,ASSLAADTEAF
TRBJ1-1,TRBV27,ASSPLQGSTEAF
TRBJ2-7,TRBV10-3,AISEEGKSDHSYEQY
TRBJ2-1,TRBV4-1,ASSQRGWNEQF
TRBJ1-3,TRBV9,ASSVDWGPRNTIY
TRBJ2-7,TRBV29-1,SVKPKGDFSYEQY
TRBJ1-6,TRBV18,ASSPMDSPNSPLH
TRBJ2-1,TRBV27,ASSLAGAQYNEQF
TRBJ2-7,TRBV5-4,ASSLGGRRNEQY
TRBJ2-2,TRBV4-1,ASSARAVAGELF
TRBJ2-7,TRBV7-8,ASSYEKGPSYEQY
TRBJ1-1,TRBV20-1,SAQINTEAF
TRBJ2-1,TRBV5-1,ASSPDRGSDEQF
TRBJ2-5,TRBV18,ASSPLAFGGGEETQY
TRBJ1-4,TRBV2,ASSEWSVEGKKLF
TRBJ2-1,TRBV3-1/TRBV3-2,ASSQFGGPNNEQF
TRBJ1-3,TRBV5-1,ASSPGQIPGDTIY
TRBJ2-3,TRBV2,ASRRQGITDTQY
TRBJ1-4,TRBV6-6,ASSPRGAAATNEKLF
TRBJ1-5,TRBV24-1,ATSDPGQGDQPQH
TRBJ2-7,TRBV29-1,SVEGGDRGTYEQY
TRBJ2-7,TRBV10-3,AISERGADYEQY
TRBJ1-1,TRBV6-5,ASSYGGDTEAF
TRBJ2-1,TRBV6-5,ASSWDRNNEQF
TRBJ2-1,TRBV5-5,ASSLSGLAGGSSYNEQF
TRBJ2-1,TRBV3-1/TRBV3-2,ASSQDQLRNEQF
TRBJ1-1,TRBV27,ASSLEGGRITEAF
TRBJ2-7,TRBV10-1,ASSSQRTYEQY
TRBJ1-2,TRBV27,ASSLRENYGYT
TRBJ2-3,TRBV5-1,ASGRGGTPSTDTQY
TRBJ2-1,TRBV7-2,ASSRDHNEQF
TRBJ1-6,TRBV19,ASSTSETAYNSPLH
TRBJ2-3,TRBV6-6,ASSRLAGGRRDTQY
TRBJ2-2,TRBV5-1,ASSSQGSFTGELF
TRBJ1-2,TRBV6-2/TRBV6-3,ASSYPPRSNYGYT
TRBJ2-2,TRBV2,ASRMRQAGNTGELF
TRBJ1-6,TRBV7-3,ASSLRAGPRENSPLH
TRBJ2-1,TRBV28,ASSLSPLSGSEQF